Following are 17 T cell receptor beta chains from one sample sequenced in a study of human versus mouse CDR3 diversity and MHC coevolution. Assay: immunoSEQ multiplex PCR; the TCRdb copy retains only in-frame clones and omits some. The repertoire holds tens of thousands of clones, with around 94% as singletons. The material sequenced was naive CD4+ T cells from blood. Subset: CD45RO-negative CD62L-positive naive CD4 T cells. Receptors were obtained from a person between 55 and 69 years old in good health.

DNA for the CDR3: TGTGCCATCAGTGTTGGGGAGGGTGACACTGAAGCTTTCTTT. This translates into CAISVGEGDTEAFF. The chain has TRBV10-3 and TRBJ1-1; no definite D call. V was clipped by 4 bases and J by 3 bases, with 12 bases between them. This CDR3 has 14 residues. From germline, CDR1 is ENHRY and CDR2 SYGVKD.

The chain recombines TRBV18 with TRBJ2-7, with 7 bases matching TRBD1. Trimming cost V 2 bases and J 0 bases; bases outside gene matches: 4. Germline loops: CDR1 KGHSH, CDR2 LQKENI. The CDR3 sequence is 15 residues long. In DNA, the CDR3 is TGTGCCAGCTCACCAGCCAGGGGGACCTCCTACGAGCAGTACTTC. Translated, it gives CASSPARGTSYEQYF.

The table lists this clone with a count of one. This rearrangement joins TRBV7-2 to TRBJ2-1; D ambiguous. Trimming shortened V by 4 bases and J by 6 bases, and 10 bases separated the two germline ends. This CDR3 contains 13 residues. CDR1 is SGHTA and CDR2 is FQGNSA in the germline V gene. The CDR3 reads CASSSSAGNEQFF. CDR3 DNA: TGTGCCAGCAGCTCCTCGGCAGGCAATGAGCAGTTCTTC.

The rearrangement links TRBV7-2 to TRBJ2-7; TRBD2 agrees at 13 bases. Trimming cost V 0 bases and J 7 bases; bases outside gene matches: 6. Germline V gene sequence: CDR1 SGHTA, CDR2 FQGNSA. CDR3 length equals 16 residues. The CDR3 loop reads CASSLARTSGSEEQYF. In DNA, the CDR3 is TGTGCCAGCAGCTTAGCAAGGACTAGCGGGAGTGAAGAGCAGTACTTC. Combining the CDR3 with reference TRBV7-2 and TRBJ2-7 gives the whole variable domain GAGVSQSPSNKVTEKGKDVELRCDPISGHTALYWYRQSLGQGLEFLIYFQGNSAPDKSGLPSDRFSAERTGGSVSTLTIQRTQQEDSAVYLCASSLARTSGSEEQYFGPGTRLTVT.

This clone occurred once. The J gene is TRBJ2-1, the V gene TRBV9, with D perhaps TRBD2 (5 bases). The germline gives CDR1 SGDLS, CDR2 YYNGEE. The CDR3 is made up of 16 amino acids. The V gene lost 1 base and the J gene lost 2 bases, with 13 bases spanning the gap. The CDR3 loop is CASSVSAGSAYNEQFF. The CDR3 DNA reads as TGTGCCAGCAGCGTATCGGCGGGTTCCGCCTACAATGAGCAGTTCTTC.

The chain links TRBV7-2 to TRBJ2-5, with D unclear. The J call may not be correct, given that the DNA end is closer to TRBJ2-7. CDR1 SGHTA and CDR2 FQGNSA come from the germline V gene. This CDR3 comprises 12 residues. Here the CDR3 DNA reads TGTGCCAGCAGCCAGGACTCCTACGAGCAGTACTTC. It is translated as CASSQDSYEQYF.

The gene calls are TRBV7-9 and TRBJ2-7, with D tentatively TRBD2 (5 bases). This CDR3 contains 14 residues. Per germline, CDR1 SEHNR and CDR2 FQNEAQ (reference sequence). V was shortened by 2 bases and J by 3 bases, with 11 bases between the two germline ends. The CDR3 region is CASSLFGGGYEQYF. DNA for the CDR3: TGTGCCAGCAGCTTATTCGGTGGAGGCTACGAGCAGTACTTC.

The chain joins TRBV5-1 to TRBJ2-7, with 9 bases fitting TRBD1. Trimming took 7 bases from V and 3 from J; bases not matched to a gene: 11. The germline V gene encodes CDR1 SGHRS and CDR2 YFSETQ. CDR3 length: 15 amino acids. CDR3 amino acids: CASFASGTGNYEQYF. The CDR3 DNA sequence: TGCGCCAGCTTTGCTTCTGGGACAGGGAACTACGAGCAGTACTTC.

The gene calls are TRBV5-4 and TRBJ1-2; 7 bases are a match to TRBD1. Germline CDR1 and CDR2: SGHNT and YYREEE (reference sequence). The CDR3 extends over 13 amino acids. The ends lost 8 bases at V and 3 bases at J; junction bases unmatched: 7. The CDR3 DNA reads as TGTGCCAGTTCGGACAGGCGGCACTATGGCTACACCTTC. Amino acid sequence: CASSDRRHYGYTF.

This chain links TRBV27 with TRBJ2-2; 7 nucleotides match TRBD2. CDR1 is MNHEY and CDR2 is SMNVEV in the germline V gene (reference sequence). The CDR3 has 16 amino acids. V shed 2 bases, J shed 5 bases, and the junction held 8 bases outside the gene matches. CDR3 region: CASSLKVGGWTGELFF. CDR3 nucleotides: TGTGCCAGCAGTTTAAAAGTCGGGGGGTGGACCGGGGAGCTGTTTTTT.

The V and J genes are TRBV6-5 and TRBJ1-3; D is unclear. There are 13 residues in the CDR3. Germline V gene sequence: CDR1 MNHEY, CDR2 SVGAGI. V shed 4 bases and J shed 9 bases, with 13 bases lying between them. CDR3 nucleotides: TGTGCCAGCAGTTCCGTCCCCCGAGGCACCATATATTTT. Translation: CASSSVPRGTIYF.

The chain joins TRBV18 to TRBJ2-7; D may be TRBD2 (6 bases). The germline V gene has CDR1 KGHSH and CDR2 LQKENI. Trimming left V 3 bases short and J 5 bases short, with 17 bases between. The CDR3 is 15 amino acids. The CDR3 spells CASSPRDSTGDEQYF. The CDR3 DNA reads as TGTGCCAGCTCACCTAGGGACTCCACCGGGGACGAGCAGTACTTC. Combining the CDR3 with reference TRBV18 and TRBJ2-7 gives the whole variable domain NAGVMQNPRHLVRRRGQEARLRCSPMKGHSHVYWYRQLPEEGLKFMVYLQKENIIDESGMPKERFSAEFPKEGPSILRIQQVVRGDSAAYFCASSPRDSTGDEQYFGPGTRLTVT.

J is TRBJ2-1 and V is TRBV4-1; possible D gene TRBD2, 6 bases. Germline loops: CDR1 MGHRA, CDR2 YSYEKL. V was trimmed by 0 bases and J by 5 bases, leaving 17 bases between them. This CDR3 contains 17 residues. The CDR3 spells CASSQDWRGVRDNEQFF. The CDR3 coding sequence is TGCGCCAGCAGCCAAGATTGGAGGGGCGTAAGGGACAATGAGCAGTTCTTC.

This clone was observed a single time. CDR3: CASSSMGFLSETQYF. The DNA for the CDR3 is TGTGCCAGCAGTTCGATGGGCTTTCTCTCAGAGACCCAGTACTTC. This sequence joins TRBV27 and TRBJ2-5; D is uncertain. CDR1 and CDR2 from the germline V gene are MNHEY and SMNVEV (reference sequence). The CDR3 runs 15 residues. Trimming removed 4 bases from V and 4 bases from J, with 16 bases in between.

The chain is built from TRBV5-1 and TRBJ1-2, with D tentatively TRBD1 (6 bases). The V and J ends lost 4 bases and 7 bases respectively, with 14 bases between them. Per the germline V gene, CDR1 is SGHRS and CDR2 is YFSETQ. The CDR3 totals 13 residues. The CDR3, as DNA: TGCGCCAGCAGCGCCGGCAGGGGCAGTGGCTACACCTTC. Its translation is CASSAGRGSGYTF.

This CDR3 is CASSPSGLAGKAGELFF. As DNA, the CDR3 is TGTGCCAGCAGCCCATCAGGACTAGCGGGTAAAGCCGGGGAGCTGTTTTTT. The chain uses TRBV7-3 and TRBJ2-2; 11 bases are a match to TRBD2. Trimming removed 5 bases from V and 6 bases from J; junction bases left unmatched: 11. CDR3 length equals 17 residues. Germline loops: CDR1 SGHTA, CDR2 FQGTGA.

This clone was picked up one time. The CDR3 reads CASSRTGREPQHF. Written as DNA, the CDR3 is TGTGCCAGCAGCCGGACAGGGAGGGAGCCCCAGCATTTT. This chain links TRBV7-2 with TRBJ1-5, with 8 bases fitting TRBD1. Germline loops: CDR1 SGHTA, CDR2 FQGNSA. V dropped 5 bases and J dropped 8; count of bases not matched to a gene: 5. This CDR3 region has 13 residues.